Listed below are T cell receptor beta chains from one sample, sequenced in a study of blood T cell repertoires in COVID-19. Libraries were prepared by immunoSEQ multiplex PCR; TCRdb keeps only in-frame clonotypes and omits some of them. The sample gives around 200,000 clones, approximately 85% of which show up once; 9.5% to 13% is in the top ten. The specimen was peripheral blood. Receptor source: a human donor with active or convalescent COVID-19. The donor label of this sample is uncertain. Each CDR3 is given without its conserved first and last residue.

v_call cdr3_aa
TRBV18 ASSPPGAALSTF
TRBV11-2 ASSFPDRVGELF
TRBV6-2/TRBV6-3 ASSWQGFDANYGYT
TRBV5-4 ASSFSGLNSPLH
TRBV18 ASSPKTGVGQPQH
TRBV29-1 SAFRPDRSTGELF
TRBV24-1 ATSDLRDRGHNEQF
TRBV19 ASSMASGRSEQF
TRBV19 ASHQLGGLSGELF
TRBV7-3 ASGTGGETQY
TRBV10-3 AINGAGGGREGQY
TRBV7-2 ASSPRDRGNQPQH
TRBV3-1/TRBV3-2 ASSQVGTVLTEAF
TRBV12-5 ASGRSGGSYEQY
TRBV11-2 ASSLAPHGSYSYEQY
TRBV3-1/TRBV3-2 ASSPLGGSTEAF
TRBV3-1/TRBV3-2 ASSQGTGEYEQY
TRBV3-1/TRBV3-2 ASSSRTGTRSGYT
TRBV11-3 ASSWGQGADTQY
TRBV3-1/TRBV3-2 ASSPQGGAAF
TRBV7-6 ASSFSLGGPQH
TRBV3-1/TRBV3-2 ASSQEVSGTYNEQF
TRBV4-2 ASSPGLAGGLNEQF
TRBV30 AWRRPWEGRKQY
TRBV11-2 ASRSGVGELF
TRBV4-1 ASSQGGQSNQPQH
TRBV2 ASSGMGHYGYT
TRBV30 ARTSGGALNGELF
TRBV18 ASSPPLAGVGDTQY
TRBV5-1 ASSLAGHPDEQY
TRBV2 ASNLNPQGPYEQY
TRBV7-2 ASSQEAGRMNTEAF
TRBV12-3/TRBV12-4 ASNHGNSPLH
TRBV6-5 ASSYSSQNTEAF
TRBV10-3 AITTSRDSFNEQF
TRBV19 ASHRTGDSGANVLT
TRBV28 ASSLTGGSTEAF
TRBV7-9 ASTRQTDQPQH
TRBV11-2 ASSLEQGPYEQY
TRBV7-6 ASSPQENYGYT
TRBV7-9 ASSPGTGIGRYT
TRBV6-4 ASSRGLDVATGELF
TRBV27 ASSLRAQGAGSAF
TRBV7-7 ASSLNLAPSGGIPYNEQF
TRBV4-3 ASSQDGQGAIQY
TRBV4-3 ASSQDPIGQYIYEQY
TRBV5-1 ASSSAAGAGETQY